One sample yielded the 22 T cell receptor beta chains listed below, sequenced in a study of glioma-infiltrating T cells (dated by TCRdb to about 2016). Sequencer: Illumina MiSeq. TCR alpha and beta CDR3 regions were amplified with the iRepertoire nested amplicon-rescue multiplex PCR (arm-PCR) platform from RNA. Clones were called with MiXCR by TCRdb after fastp trimmed the public reads at Q25, and only in-frame beta chains were retained. Rows with a matching CDR3 protein are joined into one entry that keeps the most common DNA and genes. In all, the sample holds roughly 130,000 distinct CDR3 sequences, and about 22% of those were seen once. The ten largest clonotypes hold 27% of the sample. Sequencing was done on a sample of glioma tissue, nonneoplastic brain tissue, or PBMCs (not recorded which). These receptors were taken from a human donor with low-grade glioma or glioblastoma, undergoing nonglioma brain surgery, or in good health (not recorded which).

This clonotype was detected a few times. The V call is TRBV5-1, the J call TRBJ2-3, with 8 positions matching TRBD2. The CDR3 runs to 14 residues. V dropped 5 bases and J dropped 4; count of bases not matched to a gene: 6. The germline CDR1 and CDR2 sequences are SGHRS and YFSETQ. The CDR3 here is CASRISGEADTQYF. Written as DNA, the CDR3 is TGCGCCAGCAGAATTAGCGGGGAGGCAGATACGCAGTATTTT.

On this clonotype: The junction shows a germline mismatch at one end, possibly a read error. V gene TRBV7-8 combines with J gene TRBJ2-1, with TRBD1 matching over 8 bases. Germline CDR1 SGHVS, CDR2 FQNEAQ. The CDR3 extends over 11 amino acids. CDR3 region: CASSPGGPCIF. CDR3 in DNA: TGTGCCAGCAGCCCAGGGGGCCCCTGTATCTTC.

This clonotype was observed at least ten times. The V gene is TRBV7-2, the J gene TRBJ2-3; 13 nucleotides match TRBD2. Germline assignment: CDR1 SGHTA and CDR2 FQGNSA. J lost 7 bases, V lost 7 bases, and 8 bases had no gene match. The length of the CDR3 is 15 residues. CDR3 sequence: CASKTSGGAQYTQYF. CDR3 nucleotide sequence: TGTGCCAGCAAAACTAGCGGGGGGGCCCAATATACGCAGTATTTT.

This clonotype turned up a few times. The chain combines TRBV11-2 with TRBJ2-5, with D tentatively TRBD1 (5 bases). The CDR3 is 14 amino acids. V was trimmed by 5 bases and J by 5 bases, leaving 15 bases between them. Germline-derived CDR1 and CDR2 are SGHAT and FQNNGV. The CDR3 loop is CASSLSTVGETQYF. CDR3 DNA: TGTGCCAGCAGCCTTTCGACAGTGGGGGAGACCCAGTACTTC.

This clonotype was seen a few times. V gene TRBV29-1 combines with J gene TRBJ2-1, with 9 bases lining up with TRBD2. In germline, CDR1 is SQVTM, CDR2 ANQGSEA. The CDR3 length is 13 residues. Losses at the gene ends were 3 bases for V and 4 bases for J; bases not matched to a gene: 1. CDR3 in DNA: TGCAGCGTTGAGAGCGGGGGGTACAATGAGCAGTTCTTC. This translates into CSVESGGYNEQFF.

This clonotype was seen a handful of times. The chain recombines TRBV6-6 with TRBJ2-3; 14 bases match TRBD2. This CDR3 is 16 amino acids long. Germline assignment: CDR1 MNHNY and CDR2 SVGAGI (reference sequence). Trimming at V came to 5 bases and at J to 0 bases, leaving 1 base not matched to a gene. CDR3 coding DNA: TGTGCCAGCAGTCGACTAGCGGGGGGGAGCACAGATACGCAGTATTTT. Translating gives CASSRLAGGSTDTQYF.

The chain joins TRBV10-3 to TRBJ2-5; 9 bases align to TRBD1. The ends lost 6 bases at V and 0 bases at J; junction bases unmatched: 2. Germline lookup yields CDR1 ENHRY and CDR2 SYGVKD. The CDR3 consists of 14 residues. In DNA form, the CDR3 reads TGTGCCATCAGCCGGGACAGGGACCAAGAGACCCAGTACTTC. This encodes CAISRDRDQETQYF.

This clonotype was observed a few times. This chain joins TRBV4-2 and TRBJ1-2, with 7 bases identical to TRBD1. The ends lost 3 bases at V and 4 bases at J; junction bases unmatched: 5. Germline V gene sequence: CDR1 LGHNA, CDR2 YNFKEQ. The CDR3 extends over 14 amino acids. CDR3 residues: CASSQGTATYGYTF. CDR3 DNA sequence: TGTGCCAGCAGCCAGGGGACAGCCACCTATGGCTACACCTTC.

With regard to this clonotype: A read error may be the cause here, since a much bigger clone is one base away. The V gene is TRBV6-2 or TRBV6-3, the J gene TRBJ1-2; D unresolved. Germline CDR1 reads MNHEY; CDR2 reads SVGEGT. Trimming removed 0 bases at V and 8 bases at J, with 10 bases between. CDR3 length: 13 residues. The CDR3 here is CASSYSMAEGYTF. For the CDR3, the DNA is TGTGCCAGCAGTTACTCAATGGCAGAAGGCTACACCTTC.

This clonotype was seen repeatedly, ten times or more. The CDR3 DNA follows: TGTGCCAGCAGCCGTGGGGAGACCCAGTACTTC. As protein: CASSRGETQYF. J is TRBJ2-5 and V is TRBV7-2, with D unresolved. V lost 5 bases to trimming and J lost 5 bases, with 6 bases between them. Per germline, CDR1 SGHTA and CDR2 FQGNSA. The CDR3 extends over 11 amino acids.

This clonotype appeared many times. The chain links TRBV6-5 to TRBJ2-3; D remains unclear. V was pared by 0 bases and J by 4 bases, with 11 bases between. Per germline, CDR1 MNHEY and CDR2 SVGAGI. This CDR3 contains 15 residues. The CDR3 loop reads CASSYSGVNPDTQYF. The CDR3 nucleotides read TGTGCCAGCAGTTACTCGGGCGTCAATCCAGATACGCAGTATTTT.

This clonotype was counted a few times. The rearrangement uses TRBV4-2 and TRBJ2-3, with TRBD2 identical over 7 bases. Germline lookup yields CDR1 LGHNA and CDR2 YNFKEQ. J was trimmed by 6 bases and V by 1 base; bases with no gene match: 10. CDR3 length: 16 residues. CDR3 region: CASSQGGGRGGDTQYF. CDR3 DNA sequence: TGTGCCAGCAGCCAAGGAGGAGGGAGGGGAGGTGATACGCAGTATTTT.

With respect to this clonotype: Because the CDR3 is missing its conserved closing phenylalanine or tryptophan, this is likely a read error. The genes are TRBV20-1 and TRBJ2-1; D might be TRBD2 (5 bases). Judging by the DNA end, TRBJ2-5 fits better; the J call may be wrong. The CDR3 is 15 residues long. Germline CDR1 and CDR2: DFQATT and SNEGSKA (reference sequence). The DNA for the CDR3 is TGCAGTACTAGATCGAGCGCCGGACACCAAGAGACCCAGTACCTC. Translation: CSTRSSAGHQETQYL.

The chain carries TRBV5-6 and TRBJ1-5; the match to TRBD1 covers 10 bases. The CDR3 is 14 residues long. Trimming removed 4 bases from V and 6 bases from J; junction bases left unmatched: 4. Germline V gene sequence: CDR1 SGHDT, CDR2 YYEEEE. CDR3 amino acids: CASSRDRGIQPQHF. In DNA form, the CDR3 reads TGTGCCAGCAGCCGGGACAGGGGAATTCAGCCCCAGCATTTT.

This chain uses TRBV10-3 with TRBJ1-2; tentatively, D is TRBD1 (5 bases). CDR1 and CDR2 (germline): ENHRY, SYGVKD. The CDR3 loop spans 12 amino acids. Deletions cut 4 bases from V and 4 bases from J, with 7 bases between. The CDR3 protein is CAISGDAYGYTF. The CDR3, as DNA: TGTGCCATCAGTGGGGACGCCTATGGCTACACCTTC.

A remark on this clonotype: This may be a read error: a much more frequent sequence differs by one nucleotide. The missing conserved phenylalanine or tryptophan at the end of this CDR3 makes a read error likely. The rearrangement links TRBV6-2 or TRBV6-3 to TRBJ2-3, with no clear D. Trimming shortened V by 0 bases and J by 2 bases, and 3 bases separated the two germline ends. The CDR3 length is 13 residues. Germline V gene lookup returns CDR1 MNHEY and CDR2 SVGEGT. CDR3 sequence: CASSYSNTDTQYS. CDR3 bases: TGTGCCAGCAGTTACTCGAACACAGATACGCAGTATTCT.

In its sample, this clonotype was seen many times. V and J are TRBV14 and TRBJ1-6; unclear D gene. Looked up from germline, CDR1 is SGHDN and CDR2 is FVKESK. This CDR3 comprises 15 residues. Trimming took 3 bases from V and 7 from J, leaving 13 bases between them. The CDR3 nucleotides read TGTGCCAGCAGCCAGAAGGACTACGGGAATTCACCCCTCCACTTT. Amino acid sequence: CASSQKDYGNSPLHF.

This clonotype came up many times. The chain couples TRBV6-1 to TRBJ2-3; 7 nucleotides match TRBD2. CDR1 is MNHNS, CDR2 SASEGT, per germline. The CDR3 loop spans 14 amino acids. The junction had 9 bases not matched to a gene; V was cut back by 5 bases and J by 7 bases. The CDR3 region has the DNA TGTGCCAGCAGTCGGGGAGGGGAGGCCTATACGCAGTATTTT. This codes for CASSRGGEAYTQYF.

In DNA, the CDR3 is TGTGCCAGCAGTGGGGGGGCAGGGAGATTAGAGACCCAGTACTTC. Its protein is CASSGGAGRLETQYF. The V gene is TRBV7-2, the J gene TRBJ2-5; possibly TRBD2 for D (7 bases). CDR1 SGHTA and CDR2 FQGNSA come from the germline V gene. This CDR3 has 15 amino acids. The V end was cut by 6 bases, the J end by 4 bases, with 18 bases between.

This clonotype came up many times. The V and J genes are TRBV6-1 and TRBJ1-2; TRBD1 matches 10 bases. The V gene end was trimmed by 11 bases and the J gene end by 7 bases; junction bases not matched to a gene: 16. The CDR3 spans 15 residues. CDR1 is MNHNS, CDR2 SASEGT, per germline. The CDR3 loop reads CASSGTGAYNFGYTF. As DNA, the CDR3 is TGTGCCTCATCCGGGACAGGGGCCTACAATTTTGGCTACACCTTC.

The chain carries TRBV12-3 or TRBV12-4 and TRBJ2-1; TRBD2 matches at 12 bases. Trimming cost V 3 bases and J 10 bases; bases outside gene matches: 4. The length of the CDR3 is 14 residues. In DNA, the CDR3 is TGTGCCAGCAGTTTCTCTAGCGGGGGGGCCGAGCAGTTCTTC. Translation gives CASSFSSGGAEQFF.

This clonotype was recorded many times. The chain is built from TRBV28 and TRBJ2-5, with a possible D match to TRBD1 (6 bases). V was pared by 2 bases and J by 5 bases, with 12 bases between. The CDR3 totals 14 residues. Germline CDR1 is MDHEN and CDR2 is SYDVKM. For the CDR3, the DNA is TGTGCCAGCAGTTTAAGGGGGAGTGGGGAGACCCAGTACTTC. Translated, it gives CASSLRGSGETQYF.